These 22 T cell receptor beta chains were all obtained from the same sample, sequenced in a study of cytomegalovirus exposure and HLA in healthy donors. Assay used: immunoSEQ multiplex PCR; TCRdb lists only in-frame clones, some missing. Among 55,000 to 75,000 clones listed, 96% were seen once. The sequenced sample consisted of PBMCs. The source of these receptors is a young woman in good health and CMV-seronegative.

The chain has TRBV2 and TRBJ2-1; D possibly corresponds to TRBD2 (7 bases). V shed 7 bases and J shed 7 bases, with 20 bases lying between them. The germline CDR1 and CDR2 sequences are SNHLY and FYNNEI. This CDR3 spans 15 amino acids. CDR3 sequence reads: CASTPTGGAGNEQFF. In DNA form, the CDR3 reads TGTGCCAGCACCCCTACTGGGGGGGCGGGGAATGAGCAGTTCTTC.

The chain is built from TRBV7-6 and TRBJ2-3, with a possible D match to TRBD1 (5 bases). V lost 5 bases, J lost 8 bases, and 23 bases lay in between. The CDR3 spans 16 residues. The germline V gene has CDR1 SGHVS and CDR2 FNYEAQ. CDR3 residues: CASSAWRQGPPGTQYF. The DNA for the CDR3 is TGTGCCAGCAGCGCTTGGCGGCAGGGTCCCCCAGGTACGCAGTATTTT.

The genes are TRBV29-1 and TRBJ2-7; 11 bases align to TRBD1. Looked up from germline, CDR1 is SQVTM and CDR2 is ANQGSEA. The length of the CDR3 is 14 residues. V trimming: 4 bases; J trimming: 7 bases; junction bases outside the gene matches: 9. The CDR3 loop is CSVGRGTGGSEQYF. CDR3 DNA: TGCAGCGTTGGACGGGGGACAGGGGGTTCAGAGCAGTACTTC.

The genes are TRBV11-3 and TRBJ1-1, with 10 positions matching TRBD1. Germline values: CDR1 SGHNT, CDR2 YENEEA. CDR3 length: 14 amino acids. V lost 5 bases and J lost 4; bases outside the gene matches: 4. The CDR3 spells CASSPRQGATEAFF. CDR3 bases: TGTGCCAGCAGCCCCAGACAGGGGGCCACTGAAGCTTTCTTT.

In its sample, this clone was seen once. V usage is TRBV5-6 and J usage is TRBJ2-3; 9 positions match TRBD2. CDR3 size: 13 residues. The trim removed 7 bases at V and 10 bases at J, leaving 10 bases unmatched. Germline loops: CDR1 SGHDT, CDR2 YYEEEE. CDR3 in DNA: TGTGCCAGCGTTAGCGGGGGCTTGGTCCCGCAGTATTTT. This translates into CASVSGGLVPQYF.

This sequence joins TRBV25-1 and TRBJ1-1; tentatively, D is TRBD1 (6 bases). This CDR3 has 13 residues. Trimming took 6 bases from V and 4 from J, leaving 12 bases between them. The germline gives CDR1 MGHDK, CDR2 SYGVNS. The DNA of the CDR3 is TGTGCCAGCAGCCAGACAGGCGGCACTGAAGCTTTCTTT. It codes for CASSQTGGTEAFF.

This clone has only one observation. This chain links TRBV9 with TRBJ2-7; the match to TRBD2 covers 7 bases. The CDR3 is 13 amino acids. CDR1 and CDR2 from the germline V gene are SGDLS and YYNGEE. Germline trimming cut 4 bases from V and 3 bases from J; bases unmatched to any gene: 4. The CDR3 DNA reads TGTGCCAGCAGCCCGGGGAGGGTCTACGAGCAGTACTTC. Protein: CASSPGRVYEQYF. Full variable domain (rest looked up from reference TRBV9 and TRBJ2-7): DSGVTQTPKHLITATGQRVTLRCSPRSGDLSVYWYQQSLDQGLQFLIQYYNGEERAKGNILERFSAQQFPDLHSELNLSSLELGDSALYFCASSPGRVYEQYFGPGTRLTVT.

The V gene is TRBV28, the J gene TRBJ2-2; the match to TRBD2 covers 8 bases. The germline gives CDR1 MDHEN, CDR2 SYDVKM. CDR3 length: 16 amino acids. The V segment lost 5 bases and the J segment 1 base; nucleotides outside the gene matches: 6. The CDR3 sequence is CASSPPGGGNTGELFF. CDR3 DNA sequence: TGTGCCAGCAGTCCCCCCGGGGGGGGGAACACCGGGGAGCTGTTTTTT. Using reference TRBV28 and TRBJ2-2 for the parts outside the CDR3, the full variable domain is DVKVTQSSRYLVKRTGEKVFLECVQDMDHENMFWYRQDPGLGLRLIYFSYDVKMKEKGDIPEGYSVSREKKERFSLILESASTNQTSMYLCASSPPGGGNTGELFFGEGSRLTVL.

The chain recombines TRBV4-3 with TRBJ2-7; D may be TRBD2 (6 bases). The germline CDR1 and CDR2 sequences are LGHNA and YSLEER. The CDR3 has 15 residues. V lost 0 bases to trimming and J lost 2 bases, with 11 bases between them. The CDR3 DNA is TGCGCCAGCAGCCAAGAGGGGGGTGCGGCCTACGAGCAGTACTTC. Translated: CASSQEGGAAYEQYF.

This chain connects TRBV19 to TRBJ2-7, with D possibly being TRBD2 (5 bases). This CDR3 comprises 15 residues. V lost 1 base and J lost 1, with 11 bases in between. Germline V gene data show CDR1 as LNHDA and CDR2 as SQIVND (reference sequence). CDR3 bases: TGTGCCAGTAGTATAGGGGGAGCCGAATCCTACGAGCAGTACTTC. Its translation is CASSIGGAESYEQYF.

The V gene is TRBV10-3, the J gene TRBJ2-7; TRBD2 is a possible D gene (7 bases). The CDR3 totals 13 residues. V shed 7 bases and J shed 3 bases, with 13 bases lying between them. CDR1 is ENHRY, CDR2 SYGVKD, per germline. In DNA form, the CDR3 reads TGTGCCATCAAGGCGGGGGCAATCTACGAGCAGTACTTC. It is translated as CAIKAGAIYEQYF.

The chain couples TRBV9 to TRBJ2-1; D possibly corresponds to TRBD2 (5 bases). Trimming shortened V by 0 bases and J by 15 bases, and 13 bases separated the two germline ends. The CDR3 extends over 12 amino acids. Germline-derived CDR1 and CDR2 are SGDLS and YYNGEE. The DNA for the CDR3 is TGTGCCAGCAGCGTAGGTTTCCTAGCACCGTTCTTC. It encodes CASSVGFLAPFF.

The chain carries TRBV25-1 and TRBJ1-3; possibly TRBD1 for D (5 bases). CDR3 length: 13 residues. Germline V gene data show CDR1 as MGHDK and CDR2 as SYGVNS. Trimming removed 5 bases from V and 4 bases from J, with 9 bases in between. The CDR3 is CASSRGGGNTIYF. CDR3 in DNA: TGTGCCAGCAGTCGTGGGGGGGGAAACACCATATATTTT.

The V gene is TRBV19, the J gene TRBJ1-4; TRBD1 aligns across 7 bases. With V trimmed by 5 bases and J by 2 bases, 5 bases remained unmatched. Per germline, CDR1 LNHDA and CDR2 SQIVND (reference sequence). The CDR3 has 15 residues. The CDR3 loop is CASSARDSTNEKLFF. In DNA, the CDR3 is TGTGCCAGTAGTGCCCGGGACAGCACTAATGAAAAACTGTTTTTT.

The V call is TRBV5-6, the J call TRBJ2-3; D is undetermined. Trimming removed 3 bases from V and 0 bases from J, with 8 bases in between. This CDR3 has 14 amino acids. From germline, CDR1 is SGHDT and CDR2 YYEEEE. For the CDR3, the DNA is TGTGCCAGCAGCTCGGGTGGGAGCACAGATACGCAGTATTTT. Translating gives CASSSGGSTDTQYF.

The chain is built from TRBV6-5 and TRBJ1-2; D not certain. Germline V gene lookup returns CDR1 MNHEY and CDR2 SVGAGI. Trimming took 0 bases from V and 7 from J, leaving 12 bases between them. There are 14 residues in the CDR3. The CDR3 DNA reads TGTGCCAGCAGTTACTCCGGAGGGTCGGGTGGCTACACCTTC. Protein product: CASSYSGGSGGYTF.

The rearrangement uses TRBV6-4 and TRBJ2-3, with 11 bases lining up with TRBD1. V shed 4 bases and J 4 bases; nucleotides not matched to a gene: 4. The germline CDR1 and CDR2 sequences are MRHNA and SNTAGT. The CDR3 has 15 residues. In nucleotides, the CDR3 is TGTGCCAGCAGTGTCGGGACAGGGGGGGCAGATACGCAGTATTTT. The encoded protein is CASSVGTGGADTQYF.

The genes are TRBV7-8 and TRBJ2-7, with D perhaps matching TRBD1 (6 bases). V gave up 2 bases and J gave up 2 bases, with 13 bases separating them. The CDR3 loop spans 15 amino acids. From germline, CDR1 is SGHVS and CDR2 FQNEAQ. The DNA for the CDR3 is TGTGCCAGCAGCTTACGGACAGAGTCTCCCTACGAGCAGTACTTC. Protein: CASSLRTESPYEQYF.

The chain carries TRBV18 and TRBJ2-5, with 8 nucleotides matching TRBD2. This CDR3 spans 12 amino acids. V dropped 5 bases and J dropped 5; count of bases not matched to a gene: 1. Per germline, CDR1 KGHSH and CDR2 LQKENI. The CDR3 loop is CASSTGGETQYF. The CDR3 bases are TGTGCCAGCTCAACGGGGGGGGAGACCCAGTACTTC.

CDR3 in amino acids: CASSTTSGASYEQYF. CDR3 in DNA: TGTGCCAGCAGCACGACTAGCGGGGCTTCCTACGAGCAGTACTTC. This sequence joins TRBV11-2 and TRBJ2-7, with TRBD2 matching 11 bases. This CDR3 has 15 residues. The V segment lost 5 bases and the J segment 1 base; nucleotides outside the gene matches: 4. Germline CDR1 reads SGHAT; CDR2 reads FQNNGV.

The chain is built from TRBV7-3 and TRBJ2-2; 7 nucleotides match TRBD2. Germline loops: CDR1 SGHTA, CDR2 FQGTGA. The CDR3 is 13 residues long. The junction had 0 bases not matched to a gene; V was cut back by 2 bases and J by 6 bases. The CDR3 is CASSLGGAGELFF. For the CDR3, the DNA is TGTGCCAGCAGCTTAGGGGGGGCCGGGGAGCTGTTTTTT.

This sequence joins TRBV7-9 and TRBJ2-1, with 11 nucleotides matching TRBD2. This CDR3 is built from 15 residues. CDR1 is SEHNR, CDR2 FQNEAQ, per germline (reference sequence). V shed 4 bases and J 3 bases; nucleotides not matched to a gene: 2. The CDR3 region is CASSSGLAGYNEQFF. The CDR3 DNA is TGTGCCAGCAGCTCCGGACTAGCGGGCTACAATGAGCAGTTCTTC. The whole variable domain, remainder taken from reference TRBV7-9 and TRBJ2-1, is DTGVSQNPRHKITKRGQNVTFRCDPISEHNRLYWYRQTLGQGPEFLTYFQNEAQLEKSRLLSDRFSAERPKGSFSTLEIQRTEQGDSAMYLCASSSGLAGYNEQFFGPGTRLTVL.